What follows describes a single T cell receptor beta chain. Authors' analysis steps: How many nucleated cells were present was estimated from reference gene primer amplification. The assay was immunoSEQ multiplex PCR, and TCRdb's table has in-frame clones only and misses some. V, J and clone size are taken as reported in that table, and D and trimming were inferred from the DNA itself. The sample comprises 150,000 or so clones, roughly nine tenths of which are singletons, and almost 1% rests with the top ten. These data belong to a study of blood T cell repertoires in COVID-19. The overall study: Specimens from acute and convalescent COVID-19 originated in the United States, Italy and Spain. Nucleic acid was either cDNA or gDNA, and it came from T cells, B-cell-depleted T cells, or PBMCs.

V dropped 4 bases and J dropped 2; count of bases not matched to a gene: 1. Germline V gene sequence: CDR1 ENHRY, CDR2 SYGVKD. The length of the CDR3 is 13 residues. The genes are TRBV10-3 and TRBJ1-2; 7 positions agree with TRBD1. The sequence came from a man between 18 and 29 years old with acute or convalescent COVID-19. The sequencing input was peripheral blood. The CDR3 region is CAISGDSNYGYTF. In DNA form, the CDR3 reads TGTGCCATCAGTGGGGACAGCAACTATGGCTACACCTTC.